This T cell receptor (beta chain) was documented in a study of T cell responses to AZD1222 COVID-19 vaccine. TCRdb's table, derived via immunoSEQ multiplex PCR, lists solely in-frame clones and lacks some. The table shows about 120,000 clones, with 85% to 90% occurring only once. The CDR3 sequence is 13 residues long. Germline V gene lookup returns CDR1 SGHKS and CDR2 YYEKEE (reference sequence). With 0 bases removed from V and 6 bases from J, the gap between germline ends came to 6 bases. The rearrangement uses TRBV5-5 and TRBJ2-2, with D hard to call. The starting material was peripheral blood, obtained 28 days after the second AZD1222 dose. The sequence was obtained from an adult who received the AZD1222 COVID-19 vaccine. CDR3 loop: CASSLVHAGELFF. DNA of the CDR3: TGTGCCAGCAGCTTGGTGCATGCCGGGGAGCTGTTTTTT.